This T cell receptor beta chain stems from a study of T-cell memory formation after mild COVID-19 (dated by TCRdb to about 2021). Study-wide context: TCR sequence clusters from the two donors were largely donor specific. Longitudinal TCRalpha and TCRbeta repertoire sequencing tracked T-cell clones expanding and contracting after mild COVID-19 in a couple of donors. Two young, previously healthy adult volunteers made up the cohort, one male and one female.

About this clonotype itself: The specificity of this receptor is unknown. Per-base quality was not reported, and no clone a single base away is much larger than it.

Results the study describes overall, beyond this receptor: SARS-CoV-2 specificity of the second-wave clones peaking on day 37 was not confirmed. Some responding clones were detected in pre-infection memory, which suggested that pre-existing cross-reactive memory T cells had joined the SARS-CoV-2 response. The study covered only a couple of mild cases, and larger cohorts including severe cases with pre-infection samples were considered necessary. Contracting CD4+ clones were found mainly in CM and EM memory subsets, while CD8+ clones were enriched in EMRA. From day 15 to 85, contracting clones showed balanced CD4/CD8 phenotypes, whereas a second wave of clones that expanded from day 15 to 37 leaned towards CD4+.

Ficoll-Paque density gradient centrifugation was used to isolate PBMCs. The germline V gene provides CDR1 MDHEN and CDR2 SYDVKM. At the junction V is shortened by 6 bases and J by 6 bases; bases outside the gene matches: 6. There are 13 amino acids in the CDR3, from cysteine to valine inclusive. The CDR3 DNA has 39 bases and is translated from base 1. This sample was sequenced with an Illumina NovaSeq 6000. TCRalpha and TCRbeta cDNA libraries were built by 5'RACE with constant-segment primers, adding sample barcodes and unique molecular identifiers. RNA was extracted from every sample with Trizol reagent. Library amplification was performed in two PCR steps, and a second sample barcode and Illumina TruSeq adapters were introduced in the second step. The libraries were sequenced on an Illumina NovaSeq using 2 x 150 bp paired-end reads. Per the original workflow: Demultiplexing of reads and collapsing into UMI-guided consensus sequences were performed with migec v1.2.7. Using mixcr v2.1.11, UMI consensuses were aligned to TRA and TRB V and J templates and then assembled into clonotypes. Clonotypes were classified as expanded or contracted when called significant by both edgeR and NoisET, with noise models trained on biological replicates. For edgeR calls, the cutoffs were a false discovery rate-adjusted p below 0.01 and a log2 fold-change threshold of 1. As an exploratory analysis of dynamics, max-normalized trajectories of the 1000 most abundant clonotypes were examined with PCA combined with hierarchical clustering. Separately sequenced CD4+ and CD8+ repertoires were used to assign a CD4 or CD8 phenotype to each responding clone. TCRdb redid the processing of the public reads, applying fastp at Q25 and MiXCR, and retained in-frame beta chains. Rows merge per CDR3 protein into single entries with the most common DNA and genes. The authors' filters were not applied to this entry. This sample is represented by hundreds of thousands of distinct CDR3 sequences; about a sixth of them were singletons. The leading ten clones occupy around a fifth of the sample.

The source is a man between 18 and 29 years old who had mild COVID-19 (a few samples of this study predate the infection). The sample titles of this study are shuffled in the database, so cell type and time point are left out; the donor was told from shared clones. The sample comprised PBMCs or a T cell subset sorted from them (not recorded which). The chain employs TRBV28 and TRBJ2-7; TRBD1 lines up with 9 middle nucleotides. The DNA sequence is TGTGCCAGCAGACCCCAGGACAGGGGCGAGCAGTACGTC. This sequence encodes CASRPQDRGEQYV.